There are a few counts of the clone carrying this TCR beta chain. The entry originates in a study of blood T cells in healthy people across ages. Using a J-beta primer mix together with a sample-barcoded 5' primer, a second PCR was run for about 6 to 12 cycles. TCRdb reprocessed the 5' RACE reads via MiXCR and lists one record per CDR3 protein. Found here are around 580,000 distinct CDR3 sequences, less than 60% of them singletons; the top ten hold roughly 24%. Germline trimming cut 6 bases from V and 2 bases from J; bases unmatched to any gene: 7. Germline loops: CDR1 KGHSH, CDR2 LQKENI. There are 15 residues in the CDR3.

The source is a man older than 75 in good health. The sequenced material came from blood. The chain recombines TRBV18 with TRBJ2-7, with TRBD1 matching over 10 bases. This CDR3 reads CASSRDRGLAYEQYF. The CDR3 region has the DNA TGTGCCAGCTCGCGGGACAGGGGCCTAGCCTACGAGCAGTACTTC.